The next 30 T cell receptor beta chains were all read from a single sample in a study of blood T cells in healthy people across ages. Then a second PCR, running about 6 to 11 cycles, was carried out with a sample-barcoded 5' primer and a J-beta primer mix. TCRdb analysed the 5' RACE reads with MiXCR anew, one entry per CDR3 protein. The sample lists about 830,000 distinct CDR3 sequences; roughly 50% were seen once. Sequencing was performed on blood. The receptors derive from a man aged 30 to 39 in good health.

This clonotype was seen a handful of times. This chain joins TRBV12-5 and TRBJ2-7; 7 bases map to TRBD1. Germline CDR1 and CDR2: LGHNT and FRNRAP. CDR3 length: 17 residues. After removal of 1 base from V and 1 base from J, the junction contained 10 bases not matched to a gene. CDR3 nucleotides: TGTGCTAGTGGTTTGGCCCTAGGGACAGAGCGATCCTACGAGCAGTACTTC. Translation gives CASGLALGTERSYEQYF.

The CDR3: CASRGQADEQYF. The CDR3 nucleotides read TGTGCCAGCAGGGGGCAAGCGGATGAGCAGTACTTC. V and J are TRBV25-1 and TRBJ2-5; the D gene could be TRBD1 or TRBD2 (5 bases each). V lost 6 bases to trimming and J lost 11 bases, with 16 bases between them. The CDR3 sequence is 12 residues long. Germline values: CDR1 MGHDK, CDR2 SYGVNS. Using reference TRBV25-1 and TRBJ2-5 for the parts outside the CDR3, the full variable domain is EADIYQTPRYLVIGTGKKITLECSQTMGHDKMYWYQQDPGMELHLIHYSYGVNSTEKGDLSSESTVSRIRTEHFPLTLESARPSHTSQYLCASRGQADEQYFGPGTRLLVL.

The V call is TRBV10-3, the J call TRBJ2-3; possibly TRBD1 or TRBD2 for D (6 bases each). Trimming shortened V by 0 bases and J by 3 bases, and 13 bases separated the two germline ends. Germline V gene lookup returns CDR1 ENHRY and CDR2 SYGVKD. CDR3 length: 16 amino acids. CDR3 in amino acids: CAISESMGGETDTQYF. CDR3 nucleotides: TGTGCCATCAGTGAGTCGATGGGGGGCGAGACAGATACGCAGTATTTT.

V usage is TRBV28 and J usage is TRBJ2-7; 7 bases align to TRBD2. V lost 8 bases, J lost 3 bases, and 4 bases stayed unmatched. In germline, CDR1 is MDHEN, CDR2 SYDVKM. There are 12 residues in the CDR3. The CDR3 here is CASGTGGYEQYF. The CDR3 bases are TGTGCCAGCGGCACGGGGGGCTACGAGCAGTACTTC. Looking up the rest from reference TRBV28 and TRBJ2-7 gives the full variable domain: DVKVTQSSRYLVKRTGEKVFLECVQDMDHENMFWYRQDPGLGLRLIYFSYDVKMKEKGDIPEGYSVSREKKERFSLILESASTNQTSMYLCASGTGGYEQYFGPGTRLTVT.

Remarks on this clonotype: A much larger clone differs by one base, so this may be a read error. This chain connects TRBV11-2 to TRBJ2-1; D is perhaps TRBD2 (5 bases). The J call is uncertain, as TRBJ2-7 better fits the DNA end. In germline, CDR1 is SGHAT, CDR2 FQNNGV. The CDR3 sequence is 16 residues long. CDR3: CASSSGLRSSYNEQYF. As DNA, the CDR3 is TGTGCCAGCAGCTCCGGACTGAGGAGCTCCTACAATGAGCAGTACTTC.

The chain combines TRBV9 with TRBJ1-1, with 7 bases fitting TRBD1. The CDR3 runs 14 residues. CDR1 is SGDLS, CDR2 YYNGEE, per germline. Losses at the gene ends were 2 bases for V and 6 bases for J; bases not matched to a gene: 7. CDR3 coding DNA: TGTGCCAGCAGCGTGGAAGGGGGCCGTTCTGAAGCTTTCTTT. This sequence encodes CASSVEGGRSEAFF.

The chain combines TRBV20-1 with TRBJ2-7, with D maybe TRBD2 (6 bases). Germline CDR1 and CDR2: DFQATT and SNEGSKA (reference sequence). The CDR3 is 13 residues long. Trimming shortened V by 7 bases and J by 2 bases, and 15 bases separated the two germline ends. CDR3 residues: CSVPGLPAYEQYF. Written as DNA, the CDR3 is TGCAGTGTCCCGGGACTGCCCGCCTACGAGCAGTACTTC.

CDR3 DNA sequence: TGTGCCAGCAGCGCCGGGACAGGGGGCGACGAGCAGTACTTC. Its protein product is CASSAGTGGDEQYF. V gene TRBV9 combines with J gene TRBJ2-4; 12 bases map to TRBD1. The last part of the DNA fits TRBJ2-7 better; the J call may be wrong. Per germline, CDR1 SGDLS and CDR2 YYNGEE. The CDR3 is 14 amino acids.

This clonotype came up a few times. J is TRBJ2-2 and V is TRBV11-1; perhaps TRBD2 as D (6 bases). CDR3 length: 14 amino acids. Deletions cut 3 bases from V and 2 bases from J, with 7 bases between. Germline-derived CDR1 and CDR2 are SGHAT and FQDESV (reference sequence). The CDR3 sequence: CASSFSGNTGELFF. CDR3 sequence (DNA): TGTGCCAGCAGCTTTAGCGGAAACACCGGGGAGCTGTTTTTT.

CDR3 coding DNA: TGTGCCAGCAGCTCCTCCTGGGGTCTCTCTGGAAACACCATATATTTT. This translates into CASSSSWGLSGNTIYF. The chain is built from TRBV7-9 and TRBJ1-3, with D uncertain. The CDR3 loop spans 16 amino acids. With 4 bases removed from V and 0 bases from J, the gap between germline ends came to 13 bases. Germline-derived CDR1 and CDR2 are SEHNR and FQNEAQ (reference sequence).

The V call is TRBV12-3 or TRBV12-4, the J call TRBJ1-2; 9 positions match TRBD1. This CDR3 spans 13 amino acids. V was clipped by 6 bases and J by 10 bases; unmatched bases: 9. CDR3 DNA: TGTGCCAGCAGGCTAGGGACAGGGCCCTCCTACACCTTC. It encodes CASRLGTGPSYTF.

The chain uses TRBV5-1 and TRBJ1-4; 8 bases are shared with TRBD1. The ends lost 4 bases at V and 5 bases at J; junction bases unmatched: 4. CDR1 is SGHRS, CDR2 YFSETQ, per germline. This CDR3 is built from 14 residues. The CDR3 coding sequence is TGCGCCAGCAGCGAATGGACAGGGAATGAAAAACTGTTTTTT. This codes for CASSEWTGNEKLFF. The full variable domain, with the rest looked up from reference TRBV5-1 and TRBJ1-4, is KAGVTQTPRYLIKTRGQQVTLSCSPISGHRSVSWYQQTPGQGLQFLFEYFSETQRNKGNFPGRFSGRQFSNSRSEMNVSTLELGDSALYLCASSEWTGNEKLFFGSGTQLSVL.

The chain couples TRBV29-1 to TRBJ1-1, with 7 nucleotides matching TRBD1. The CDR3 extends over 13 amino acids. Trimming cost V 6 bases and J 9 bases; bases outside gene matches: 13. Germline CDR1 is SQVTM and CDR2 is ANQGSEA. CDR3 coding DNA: TGCAGCGTGACACTGGCCAGGGGGGCCCAAGCTTTCTTT. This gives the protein CSVTLARGAQAFF.

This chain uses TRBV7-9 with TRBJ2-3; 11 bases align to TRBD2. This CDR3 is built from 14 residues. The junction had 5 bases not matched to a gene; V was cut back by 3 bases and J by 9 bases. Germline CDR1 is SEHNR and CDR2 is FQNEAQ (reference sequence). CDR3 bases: TGTGCCAGCAGCTTGATACTAGCGGGAGACACGCAGTATTTT. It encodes CASSLILAGDTQYF.

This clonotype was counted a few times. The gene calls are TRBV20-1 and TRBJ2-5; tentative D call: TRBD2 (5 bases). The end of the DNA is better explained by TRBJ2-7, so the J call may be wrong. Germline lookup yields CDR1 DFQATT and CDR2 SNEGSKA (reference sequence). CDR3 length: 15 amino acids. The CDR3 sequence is CSAREWRQRSYEQYF. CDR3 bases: TGCAGTGCTAGAGAGTGGCGGCAGCGGTCCTACGAGCAGTACTTC.

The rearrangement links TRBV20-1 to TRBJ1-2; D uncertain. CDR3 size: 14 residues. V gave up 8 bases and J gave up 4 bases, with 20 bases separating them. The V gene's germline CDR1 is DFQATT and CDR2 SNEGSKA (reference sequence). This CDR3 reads CSPRVGEYSYGYTF. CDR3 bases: TGCAGTCCCCGAGTGGGCGAGTACAGCTATGGCTACACCTTC.

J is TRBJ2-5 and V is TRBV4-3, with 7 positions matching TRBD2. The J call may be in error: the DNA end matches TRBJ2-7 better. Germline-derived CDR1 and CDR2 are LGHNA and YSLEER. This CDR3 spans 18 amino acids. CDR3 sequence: CASSQDSASGTISYEQYF. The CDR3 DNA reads TGCGCCAGCAGCCAAGATTCGGCTAGCGGAACAATAAGCTACGAGCAGTACTTC.

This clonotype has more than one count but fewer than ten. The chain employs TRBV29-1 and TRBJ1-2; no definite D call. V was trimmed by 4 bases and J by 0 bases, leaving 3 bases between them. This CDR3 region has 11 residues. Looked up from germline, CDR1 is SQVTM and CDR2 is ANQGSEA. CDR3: CSVGANYGYTF. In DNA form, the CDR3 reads TGCAGCGTTGGAGCTAACTATGGCTACACCTTC.

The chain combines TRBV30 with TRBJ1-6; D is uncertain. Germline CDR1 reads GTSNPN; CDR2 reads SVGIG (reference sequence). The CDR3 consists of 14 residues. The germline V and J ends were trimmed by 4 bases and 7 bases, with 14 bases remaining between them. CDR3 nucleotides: TGTGCCTGGAATCGCGCCGCGGAGAATTCACCCCTCCACTTT. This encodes CAWNRAAENSPLHF.

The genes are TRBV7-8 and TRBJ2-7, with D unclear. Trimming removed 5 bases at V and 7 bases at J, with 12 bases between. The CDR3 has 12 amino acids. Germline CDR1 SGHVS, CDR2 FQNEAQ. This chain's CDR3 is CASSPSYNEQYF. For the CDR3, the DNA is TGTGCCAGCAGCCCCTCTTACAATGAGCAGTACTTC.

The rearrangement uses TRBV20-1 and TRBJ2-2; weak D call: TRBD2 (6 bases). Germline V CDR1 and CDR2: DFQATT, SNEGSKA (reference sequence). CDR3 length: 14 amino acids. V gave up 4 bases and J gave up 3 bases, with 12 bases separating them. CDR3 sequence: CSATWREDTGELFF. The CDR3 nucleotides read TGCAGTGCTACGTGGAGGGAGGACACCGGGGAGCTGTTTTTT.

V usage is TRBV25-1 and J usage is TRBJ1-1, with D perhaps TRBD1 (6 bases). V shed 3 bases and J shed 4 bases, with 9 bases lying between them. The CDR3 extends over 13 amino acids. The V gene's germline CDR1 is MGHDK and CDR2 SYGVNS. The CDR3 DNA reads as TGTGCCAGCAGTGATAGGGGGGGCACTGAAGCTTTCTTT. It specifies CASSDRGGTEAFF.

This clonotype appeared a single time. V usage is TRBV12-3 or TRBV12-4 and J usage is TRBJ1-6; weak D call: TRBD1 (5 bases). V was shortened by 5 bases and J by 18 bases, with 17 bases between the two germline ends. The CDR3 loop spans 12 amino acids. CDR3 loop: CASSQGTSRTHF. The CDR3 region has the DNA TGTGCCAGCAGTCAAGGGACCTCAAGGACCCACTTT.

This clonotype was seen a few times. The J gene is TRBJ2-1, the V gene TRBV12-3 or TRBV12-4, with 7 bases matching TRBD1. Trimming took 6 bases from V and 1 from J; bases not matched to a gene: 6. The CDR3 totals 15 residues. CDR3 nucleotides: TGTGCCAGCAGCTTCTCACAGGGGTCCTACAATGAGCAGTTCTTC. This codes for CASSFSQGSYNEQFF.

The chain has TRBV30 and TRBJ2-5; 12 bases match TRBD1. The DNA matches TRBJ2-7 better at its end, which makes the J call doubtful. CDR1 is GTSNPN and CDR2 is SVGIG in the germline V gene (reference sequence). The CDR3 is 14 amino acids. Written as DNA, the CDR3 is TGTGCCTGGAGTACCGGGACAGGGGGCTCCGAGCAGTACTTC. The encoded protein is CAWSTGTGGSEQYF.

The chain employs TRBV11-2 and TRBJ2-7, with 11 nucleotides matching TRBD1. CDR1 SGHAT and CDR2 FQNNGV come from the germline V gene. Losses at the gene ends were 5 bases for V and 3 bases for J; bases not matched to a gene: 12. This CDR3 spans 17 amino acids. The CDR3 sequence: CASSRRDRGDPNYEQYF. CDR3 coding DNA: TGTGCCAGCAGCCGCCGGGACAGGGGGGACCCTAACTACGAGCAGTACTTC.

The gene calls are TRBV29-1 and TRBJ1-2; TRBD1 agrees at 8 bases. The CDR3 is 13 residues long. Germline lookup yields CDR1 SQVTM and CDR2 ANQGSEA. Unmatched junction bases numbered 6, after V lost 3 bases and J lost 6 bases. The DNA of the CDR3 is TGCAGCGTTGATCTTTACAGGGGGGATGGCTACACCTTC. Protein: CSVDLYRGDGYTF. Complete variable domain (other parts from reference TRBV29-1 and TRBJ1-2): SAVISQKPSRDICQRGTSLTIQCQVDSQVTMMFWYRQQPGQSLTLIATANQGSEATYESGFVIDKFPISRPNLTFSTLTVSNMSPEDSSIYLCSVDLYRGDGYTFGSGTRLTVV.

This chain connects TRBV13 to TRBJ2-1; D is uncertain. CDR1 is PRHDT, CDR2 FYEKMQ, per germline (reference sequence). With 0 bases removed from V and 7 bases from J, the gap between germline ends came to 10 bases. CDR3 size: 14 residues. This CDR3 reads CASSLGLLSNEQFF. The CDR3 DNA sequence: TGTGCCAGCAGCTTAGGCCTTCTCTCGAATGAGCAGTTCTTC.

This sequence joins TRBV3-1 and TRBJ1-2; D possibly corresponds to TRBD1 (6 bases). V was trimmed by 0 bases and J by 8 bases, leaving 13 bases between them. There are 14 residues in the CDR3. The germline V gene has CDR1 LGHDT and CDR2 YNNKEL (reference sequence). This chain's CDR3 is CASSQERQAGGYTF. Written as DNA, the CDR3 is TGTGCCAGCAGCCAAGAGAGACAGGCCGGGGGCTACACCTTC.

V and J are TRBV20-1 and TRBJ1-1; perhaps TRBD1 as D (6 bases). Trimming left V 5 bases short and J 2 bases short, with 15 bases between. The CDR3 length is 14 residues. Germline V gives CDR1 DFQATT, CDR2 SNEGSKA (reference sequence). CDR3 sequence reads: CSAGINRVNTEAFF. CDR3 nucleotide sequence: TGCAGTGCTGGGATTAACAGGGTAAACACTGAAGCTTTCTTT.